This TCR beta chain emerged from a study of early T cells in non-severe SARS-CoV-2 infection. This clonotype was seen many times. Via MiXCR, TCRdb re-called the 5' RACE reads, giving one row per CDR3 protein. Here the sample spans 60,000 or so distinct CDR3 sequences, about an eighth being singletons. V was clipped by 2 bases and J by 10 bases, with 17 bases between them. The germline V gene has CDR1 MDHEN and CDR2 SYDVKM. The CDR3 loop spans 15 amino acids. The chain carries TRBV28 and TRBJ1-4; D might be TRBD1 (5 bases). This TCR was sampled from an adult who was a healthcare worker with PCR-confirmed SARS-CoV-2 infection or an uninfected control (not recorded which). Source material: whole blood. In DNA, the CDR3 is TGTGCCAGCAGTTTAACTGATGGGACGCGAGGAAAACTGTTTTTT. Its protein product is CASSLTDGTRGKLFF.